Listed below are T cell receptor beta chains from one sample, sequenced in a study of cytomegalovirus exposure and HLA in healthy donors. Data came from immunoSEQ multiplex PCR; TCRdb stores just in-frame clones and leaves some out. The profile shows 180,000 or so clones, 86% of them singletons. The source material was PBMCs. Every receptor here comes from a man between 18 and 29 years old in good health and CMV-seropositive. Each CDR3 is given without its conserved first and last residue.

j_call v_call cdr3_aa
TRBJ2-3 TRBV7-2 ASSPTGTQY
TRBJ2-3 TRBV9 ASSVNQGRRGTDTQY
TRBJ1-2 TRBV7-2 ASSLPGRGYGYT
TRBJ1-6 TRBV6-4 ASSDNRESPLH
TRBJ2-3 TRBV4-3 ASSRRRGAFLDTQY
TRBJ2-1 TRBV9 ASSGEPGLAYNEQF
TRBJ2-5 TRBV9 ASSVGASGQETQY
TRBJ2-7 TRBV9 ASSFGPNRDYEQY
TRBJ1-5 TRBV28 ASSPGTGRNQPQH
TRBJ2-3 TRBV19 ASKSRLAGYGTMADTQY
TRBJ2-2 TRBV9 ASSAASGGGVTGELF
TRBJ2-7 TRBV6-5 ASRDNGGLLYEQY
TRBJ1-3 TRBV6-7 ASSCPTDRPSSGNTIY
TRBJ2-1 TRBV7-9 ASSLSLAGSYNEQF
TRBJ2-3 TRBV5-6 ASSSALRGTDTQY
TRBJ2-2 TRBV27 ASSLAGELF
TRBJ2-1 TRBV11-2 ASSLTGSEQF
TRBJ2-7 TRBV19 AAGGDSPQY
TRBJ1-2 TRBV9 ASSPTGRVGGYT
TRBJ1-2 TRBV18 ASSPRETINYGYT
TRBJ1-4 TRBV4-1 ASSQGRGRDVIFGNEKLF
TRBJ1-1 TRBV21-1 ASSIKNTEAF
TRBJ1-2 TRBV4-3 ASSQDRGQLYGYT
TRBJ2-1 TRBV5-4 ASIQGPSYNEQF
TRBJ1-2 TRBV7-8 ASSLTSGFYGYT
TRBJ1-1 TRBV28 ASSLGQLNTEAF
TRBJ1-2 TRBV27 ASSEGQPTNDWGGLDGYT
TRBJ1-5 TRBV7-9 ASSVLGQNQPQH
TRBJ1-1 TRBV6-5 ASSGGGEAAEAF